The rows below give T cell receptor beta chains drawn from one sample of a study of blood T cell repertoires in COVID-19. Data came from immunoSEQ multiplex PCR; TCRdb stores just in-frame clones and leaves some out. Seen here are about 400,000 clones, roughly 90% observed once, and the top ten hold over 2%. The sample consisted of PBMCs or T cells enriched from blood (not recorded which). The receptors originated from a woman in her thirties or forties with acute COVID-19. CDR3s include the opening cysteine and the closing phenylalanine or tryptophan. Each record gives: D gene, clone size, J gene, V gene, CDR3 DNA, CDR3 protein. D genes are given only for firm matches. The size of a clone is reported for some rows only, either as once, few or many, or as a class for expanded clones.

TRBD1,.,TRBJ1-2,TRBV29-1,TGCAGCGTTGTGACCGGGACAGGGATTGCCTATGGCTACACCTTC,CSVVTGTGIAYGYTF
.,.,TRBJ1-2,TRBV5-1,TGCGCCAGCAGCTTGACAGGGCCGAGAGGCTACACCTTC,CASSLTGPRGYTF
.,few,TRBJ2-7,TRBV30,TGTGCCTGGAGTGTACGGCGCCCCCCCGGGACACTCTACGAGCAGTACTTC,CAWSVRRPPGTLYEQYF
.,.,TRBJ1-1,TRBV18,TGTGCCAGCCAAAGGGATTGGGGAGGCTCGCCCACTGAAGCTTTCTTT,CASQRDWGGSPTEAFF
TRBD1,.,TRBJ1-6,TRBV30,TGTGCCTGGGGGGGACAGGTAGGATCACCCCTCCACTTT,CAWGGQVGSPLHF
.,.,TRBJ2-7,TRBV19,TGTGCCAGTAGTGCTGGGGCGTTTGGGGCCAACGAGCAGTACTTC,CASSAGAFGANEQYF
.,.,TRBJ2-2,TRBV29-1,TGCAGCGTCCCGGGCGGGACCGGGGAGCTGTTTTTT,CSVPGGTGELFF
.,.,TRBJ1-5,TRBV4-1,TGCGCCAGCAGCCAAGACACAGATTATAGCAATCAGCCCCAGCATTTT,CASSQDTDYSNQPQHF
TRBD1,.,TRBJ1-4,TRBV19,TGTGCCAGTAGTATAGTACGGCCCAGGGGGCTTACTAATGAAAAACTGTTTTTT,CASSIVRPRGLTNEKLFF
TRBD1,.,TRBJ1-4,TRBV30,TGTGCCTGGGGGACAGGCTCGGAAAAACTGTTTTTT,CAWGTGSEKLFF
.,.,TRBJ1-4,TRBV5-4,TGTGCCAGCAGCTTGGGCACAACTGAAAAACTGTTTTTT,CASSLGTTEKLFF
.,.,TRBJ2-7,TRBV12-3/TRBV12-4,TGTGCCAGCAGTTTATACCCTAACGAGCAGTACTTC,CASSLYPNEQYF
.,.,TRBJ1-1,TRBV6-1,TGTGCCAGCAGTGGCCCTGGGGAGGAGGGCTACACTGAAGCTTTCTTT,CASSGPGEEGYTEAFF
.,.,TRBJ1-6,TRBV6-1,TGTGCCAGCAGTGAAGCACGGCAGGGTAATTCACCCCTCCACTTT,CASSEARQGNSPLHF
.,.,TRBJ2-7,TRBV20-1,TGCAGTGCATTGACTAGCTACGAGCAGTACTTC,CSALTSYEQYF
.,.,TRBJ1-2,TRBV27,TGTGCCAGTCGGGGGGTACCAACTAACTATGGCTACACCTTC,CASRGVPTNYGYTF
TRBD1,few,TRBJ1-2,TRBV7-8,TGTGCCAGCAGCTTATGGCAGGGGGCCTCTGGCTACACCTTC,CASSLWQGASGYTF